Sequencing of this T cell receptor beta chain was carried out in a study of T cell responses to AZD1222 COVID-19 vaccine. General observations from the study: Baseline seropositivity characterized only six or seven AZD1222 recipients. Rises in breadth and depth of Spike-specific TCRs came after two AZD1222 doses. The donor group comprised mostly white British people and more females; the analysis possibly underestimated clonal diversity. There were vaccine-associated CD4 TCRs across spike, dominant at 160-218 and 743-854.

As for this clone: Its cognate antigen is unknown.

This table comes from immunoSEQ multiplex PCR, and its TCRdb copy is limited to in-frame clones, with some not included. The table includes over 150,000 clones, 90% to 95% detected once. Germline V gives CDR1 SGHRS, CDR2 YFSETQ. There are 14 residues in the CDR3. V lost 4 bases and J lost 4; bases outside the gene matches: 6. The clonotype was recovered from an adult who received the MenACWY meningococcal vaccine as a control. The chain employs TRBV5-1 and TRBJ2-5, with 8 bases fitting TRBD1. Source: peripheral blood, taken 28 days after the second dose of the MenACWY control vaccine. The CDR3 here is CASSVTGVGETQYF. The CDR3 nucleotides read TGCGCCAGCAGCGTGACAGGGGTGGGAGAGACCCAGTACTTC.